The 27 T cell receptor beta chains presented below share a single source sample, sequenced in a study of blood T cell repertoires in COVID-19. This table comes from immunoSEQ multiplex PCR, and its TCRdb copy is limited to in-frame clones, with some not included. The data contain over 150,000 clones, roughly 80% of them singletons. The specimen was peripheral blood. The receptor set was obtained from a human donor in a cohort sampled during active COVID-19.

The chain has TRBV29-1 and TRBJ2-2; D possibly corresponds to TRBD1 (5 bases). V lost 6 bases and J lost 7, with 15 bases in between. Germline V CDR1 and CDR2: SQVTM, ANQGSEA. The CDR3 extends over 13 amino acids. The CDR3 region is CSVGDSFFGELFF. The CDR3 DNA is TGCAGCGTCGGCGACAGCTTTTTCGGGGAGCTGTTTTTT.

This clone was observed once. The chain combines TRBV5-1 with TRBJ2-7, with 8 bases aligning to TRBD2. The CDR3 length is 15 residues. V lost 1 base to trimming and J lost 0 bases; unmatched junction nucleotides: 3. Germline CDR1 reads SGHRS; CDR2 reads YFSETQ. In DNA form, the CDR3 reads TGCGCCAGCAGCTTGATTAGCGGGGACTCCTACGAGCAGTACTTC. Encoded protein: CASSLISGDSYEQYF. Full variable domain (missing parts from reference TRBV5-1 and TRBJ2-7): KAGVTQTPRYLIKTRGQQVTLSCSPISGHRSVSWYQQTPGQGLQFLFEYFSETQRNKGNFPGRFSGRQFSNSRSEMNVSTLELGDSALYLCASSLISGDSYEQYFGPGTRLTVT.

The CDR3 DNA is TGTGCCAGCAGTTGGGAATCAACAGGGAGCCATGAGCAGTTCTTC. Translation: CASSWESTGSHEQFF. This chain connects TRBV6-5 to TRBJ2-1, with a weak D call TRBD1 (6 bases). Germline V gene sequence: CDR1 MNHEY, CDR2 SVGAGI. CDR3 length: 15 amino acids. Deletions cut 4 bases from V and 8 bases from J, with 18 bases between.

The genes are TRBV11-2 and TRBJ1-5; weak D call: TRBD1 (5 bases). CDR3 length: 17 residues. Per the germline V gene, CDR1 is SGHAT and CDR2 is FQNNGV. V shed 1 base and J shed 0 bases, with 13 bases lying between them. The CDR3 nucleotides are TGTGCCAGCAGCTTAGGAGCTGGGGGGATTAGCAATCAGCCCCAGCATTTT. The encoded protein is CASSLGAGGISNQPQHF.

This chain joins TRBV15 and TRBJ1-4; TRBD1 aligns across 7 bases. Germline V gene sequence: CDR1 LNHNV, CDR2 YYDKDF (reference sequence). This CDR3 contains 17 residues. The V segment lost 1 base and the J segment 4 bases; nucleotides outside the gene matches: 9. CDR3 nucleotides: TGTGCCACCAGCAGAGGGGTGCAGGGGGTTGGTAATGAAAAACTGTTTTTT. Its protein is CATSRGVQGVGNEKLFF.

This chain joins TRBV7-8 and TRBJ2-2; a possible D gene is TRBD2 (6 bases). Trimming cost V 1 base and J 6 bases, with 12 bases left between them. This CDR3 contains 15 residues. Germline V gene data show CDR1 as SGHVS and CDR2 as FQNEAQ. In DNA form, the CDR3 reads TGTGCCAGCAGCTTAGAATTGGGCGGGGCCGGGGAGCTGTTTTTT. This gives the protein CASSLELGGAGELFF.

This clone appeared a few times. The V call is TRBV10-2, the J call TRBJ2-3; TRBD2 matches 8 bases. The CDR3 has 14 residues. J gave up 11 bases and V 0 bases, and 7 bases lay outside the gene matches. Looked up from germline, CDR1 is WSHSY and CDR2 is SAAADI. The CDR3 bases are TGCGCCAGCAGTGAGTCGAGACGGCGGGGGGTGCAGTATTTT. Its translation: CASSESRRRGVQYF.

The CDR3 bases are TGTGCCACCACCGACAGGCCCGCCAAAAACATTCAGTACTTC. It yields the protein CATTDRPAKNIQYF. The chain recombines TRBV15 with TRBJ2-4; possibly TRBD1 for D (6 bases). Germline CDR1 is LNHNV and CDR2 is YYDKDF (reference sequence). V shed 7 bases and J shed 1 base, with 11 bases lying between them. CDR3 length: 14 residues. Supplemented by reference TRBV15 and TRBJ2-4, the full variable domain reads DAMVIQNPRYQVTQFGKPVTLSCSQTLNHNVMYWYQQKSSQAPKLLFHYYDKDFNNEADTPDNFQSRRPNTSFCFLDIRSPGLGDTAMYLCATTDRPAKNIQYFGAGTRLSVL.

This clone showed up just once. V is TRBV11-2 and J is TRBJ2-3; 9 nucleotides align to TRBD1. Losses at the gene ends were 1 base for V and 4 bases for J; bases not matched to a gene: 0. Germline lookup yields CDR1 SGHAT and CDR2 FQNNGV. The CDR3 loop spans 14 amino acids. DNA for the CDR3: TGTGCCAGCAGCTTAGGACAGGGGGCAGATACGCAGTATTTT. The encoded protein is CASSLGQGADTQYF. The full variable domain, completed using reference TRBV11-2 and TRBJ2-3, is EAGVAQSPRYKIIEKRQSVAFWCNPISGHATLYWYQQILGQGPKLLIQFQNNGVVDDSQLPKDRFSAERLKGVDSTLKIQPAKLEDSAVYLCASSLGQGADTQYFGPGTRLTVL.

J is TRBJ2-1 and V is TRBV13; D uncertain. The germline gives CDR1 PRHDT, CDR2 FYEKMQ (reference sequence). V lost 4 bases and J lost 4, with 14 bases in between. CDR3 length equals 15 residues. CDR3 nucleotides: TGTGCCAGCAGCTCCCGCCTCGACAAATACAATGAGCAGTTCTTC. This sequence encodes CASSSRLDKYNEQFF.

The CDR3 DNA is TGTGCCAGCAGCTTGACAGGGAACGATGAAAAACTGTTTTTT. It translates to CASSLTGNDEKLFF. The chain is built from TRBV5-6 and TRBJ1-4, with D possibly being TRBD1 (6 bases). Trimming left V 1 base short and J 6 bases short, with 10 bases between. The CDR3 covers 14 residues. Germline CDR1 and CDR2: SGHDT and YYEEEE.

The V gene is TRBV5-1, the J gene TRBJ2-1; TRBD1 might be the D (7 bases). V lost 0 bases, J lost 5 bases, and 12 bases lay in between. The CDR3 is made up of 15 amino acids. Germline V gene sequence: CDR1 SGHRS, CDR2 YFSETQ. The CDR3: CASSLGQGEDNEQFF. CDR3 in DNA: TGCGCCAGCAGCTTGGGGCAGGGGGAGGACAATGAGCAGTTCTTC.

CDR3 loop: CATSPYGEQFF. The CDR3 nucleotides are TGTGCCACCAGCCCGTACGGTGAGCAGTTCTTC. The gene calls are TRBV24-1 and TRBJ2-1; D remains unclear. Germline-derived CDR1 and CDR2 are KGHDR and SFDVKD. V was pared by 7 bases and J by 9 bases, with 9 bases between. This CDR3 region has 11 residues.

V usage is TRBV5-6 and J usage is TRBJ2-3; 10 bases agree with TRBD1. Germline V gene sequence: CDR1 SGHDT, CDR2 YYEEEE. V shed 4 bases, J shed 2 bases, and the junction held 4 bases outside the gene matches. The CDR3 has 15 amino acids. The CDR3 protein is CASSAGTGVTDTQYF. The CDR3 nucleotides read TGTGCCAGCAGCGCCGGGACAGGGGTCACAGATACGCAGTATTTT. Supplemented by reference TRBV5-6 and TRBJ2-3, the full variable domain reads DAGVTQSPTHLIKTRGQQVTLRCSPKSGHDTVSWYQQALGQGPQFIFQYYEEEERQRGNFPDRFSGHQFPNYSSELNVNALLLGDSALYLCASSAGTGVTDTQYFGPGTRLTVL.

The chain is built from TRBV5-4 and TRBJ2-5; 7 nucleotides match TRBD2. Per germline, CDR1 SGHNT and CDR2 YYREEE (reference sequence). With V trimmed by 6 bases and J by 5 bases, 10 bases remained unmatched. CDR3 length: 14 amino acids. CDR3 in amino acids: CASTHRQGGETQYF. CDR3 nucleotides: TGTGCCAGCACTCATAGGCAGGGAGGGGAGACCCAGTACTTC.

The chain uses TRBV6-5 and TRBJ1-1; D gene unclear. The CDR3 sequence is 13 residues long. The germline V gene has CDR1 MNHEY and CDR2 SVGAGI. Trimming cost V 7 bases and J 5 bases, with 14 bases left between them. This chain's CDR3 is CASTNSGGTEAFF. The CDR3 coding sequence is TGTGCCAGCACTAATAGCGGAGGTACTGAAGCTTTCTTT.

The chain uses TRBV19 and TRBJ1-5; D not certain. The germline gives CDR1 LNHDA, CDR2 SQIVND (reference sequence). The CDR3 length is 15 residues. The V end lost 5 bases, the J end lost 0 bases, and 11 bases lay between the germline ends. The CDR3 nucleotides read TGTGCCAGTAGTCCGGACTTTTTTAGCAATCAGCCCCAGCATTTT. This codes for CASSPDFFSNQPQHF.

The gene calls are TRBV6-5 and TRBJ1-5; tentatively, D is TRBD1 (5 bases). Germline CDR1 reads MNHEY; CDR2 reads SVGAGI. The V and J ends lost 6 bases and 2 bases respectively, with 11 bases between them. The CDR3 is made up of 14 amino acids. In DNA, the CDR3 is TGTGCCAGCAGGGATCAGGGCGGCAATCAGCCCCAGCATTTT. Encoded protein: CASRDQGGNQPQHF.

This chain connects TRBV29-1 to TRBJ1-4; a possible D gene is TRBD1 (5 bases). V was pared by 4 bases and J by 6 bases, with 12 bases between. Germline CDR1 and CDR2: SQVTM and ANQGSEA. The CDR3 totals 13 residues. The CDR3 sequence is CSVVRGGDEKLFF. CDR3 nucleotides: TGCAGCGTTGTTAGGGGCGGCGATGAAAAACTGTTTTTT. Full variable domain (remainder filled in from reference TRBV29-1 and TRBJ1-4): SAVISQKPSRDICQRGTSLTIQCQVDSQVTMMFWYRQQPGQSLTLIATANQGSEATYESGFVIDKFPISRPNLTFSTLTVSNMSPEDSSIYLCSVVRGGDEKLFFGSGTQLSVL.

The chain recombines TRBV6-5 with TRBJ1-1; 9 bases align to TRBD1. The V and J ends lost 8 bases and 5 bases, in that order; junction bases with no gene match: 6. Germline assignment: CDR1 MNHEY and CDR2 SVGAGI. CDR3 length: 13 amino acids. In DNA form, the CDR3 reads TGTGCCAGCGGAACAGGGGGCGGTACTGAAGCTTTCTTT. Protein sequence: CASGTGGGTEAFF.

The chain links TRBV4-1 to TRBJ2-3, with 9 positions matching TRBD2. Germline CDR1 MGHRA, CDR2 YSYEKL. This CDR3 is built from 16 residues. Losses at the gene ends were 1 base for V and 5 bases for J; bases not matched to a gene: 7. The CDR3 protein is CASSQGGGLARDTQYF. In nucleotides, the CDR3 is TGCGCCAGCAGCCAAGGAGGGGGACTAGCAAGAGATACGCAGTATTTT.

The chain recombines TRBV5-4 with TRBJ1-1; D ambiguous. CDR1 and CDR2 from the germline V gene are SGHNT and YYREEE (reference sequence). Trimming took 3 bases from V and 4 from J, leaving 13 bases between them. CDR3 size: 14 residues. CDR3 in DNA: TGTGCCAGCAGCTCTCACGAGGGAAGCACTGAAGCTTTCTTT. Translated, it gives CASSSHEGSTEAFF.

The chain links TRBV5-1 to TRBJ2-1; 10 nucleotides agree with TRBD2. Trimming took 5 bases from V and 9 from J; bases not matched to a gene: 11. Germline CDR1 SGHRS, CDR2 YFSETQ. The CDR3 has 15 amino acids. Here the CDR3 reads CASRISGGIYGEQFF. The CDR3 nucleotides read TGCGCCAGCAGGATTAGCGGGGGGATCTACGGTGAGCAGTTCTTC.

The V gene is TRBV7-2, the J gene TRBJ1-3; the D is unclear. The CDR3 has 13 amino acids. Between the trimmed V and J ends, which lost 1 base and 2 bases, there was a span of 3 bases. The germline V gene encodes CDR1 SGHTA and CDR2 FQGNSA. This CDR3 is CASSLEPGNTIYF. The CDR3, as DNA: TGTGCCAGCAGCTTAGAGCCTGGAAACACCATATATTTT.

CDR3 nucleotide sequence: TGTGCCAGCAGTGAAGCAATGGGACAGGGGATCTATGGCTACACCTTC. This gives the protein CASSEAMGQGIYGYTF. This chain links TRBV6-1 with TRBJ1-2; TRBD1 aligns across 10 bases. From germline, CDR1 is MNHNS and CDR2 SASEGT. The CDR3 runs 16 residues. V dropped 0 bases and J dropped 4; count of bases not matched to a gene: 5.

As to this clone: Other DNA sequences of this sample code for an identical CDR3. The chain has TRBV7-9 and TRBJ2-1, with 8 nucleotides matching TRBD2. Looked up from germline, CDR1 is SEHNR and CDR2 is FQNEAQ (reference sequence). The CDR3 is 14 amino acids. The trim removed 3 bases at V and 3 bases at J, leaving 1 base unmatched. The CDR3, as DNA: TGTGCCAGCAGCTTGGGGACTAGCTACAATGAGCAGTTCTTC. Residues: CASSLGTSYNEQFF.

The rearrangement uses TRBV11-2 and TRBJ1-1; D is undetermined. The V gene's germline CDR1 is SGHAT and CDR2 FQNNGV. Trimming shortened V by 5 bases and J by 1 base, and 11 bases separated the two germline ends. The CDR3 sequence is 14 residues long. The CDR3 region has the DNA TGTGCCAGCAGCCTTCTAGAGGGGAACACTGAAGCTTTCTTT. Residues: CASSLLEGNTEAFF.